The clone carrying this T cell receptor (beta chain) has only a few counts. The antigen remains unidentified. Time point: patch test 1, 2 weeks after DPC sensitization. Treatment specified: therapeutic diphenylcyclopropenone sensitization with weekly scalp DPC. Ahead of applying each patch test, blood was sampled. This entry is derived from a study of human T cells and chemical hapten exposure. General observations from the study: With alopecia, donors may have immune responses unlike healthy people's.

After removal of 4 bases from V and 4 bases from J, the junction contained 7 bases not matched to a gene. The CDR3 loop spans 14 amino acids. Germline CDR1 SGHRS, CDR2 YFSETQ. TCRdb used MiXCR to reprocess the RACE reads, holding one entry per CDR3 protein. The sample has 150,000 to 200,000 distinct CDR3 sequences, 20% to 25% seen once; the top ten hold about 7%. The chain uses TRBV5-1 and TRBJ1-1; 7 positions match TRBD1. The material sequenced was whole blood, taken in connection with sensitization to the hapten diphenylcyclopropenone (DPC). The TCR comes from a woman between 50 and 59 years old with alopecia areata. Some clones in this sample may be carry-over from other donors' samples. The CDR3 DNA sequence: TGCGCCAGCAGCCGAACCCAGGGGGGCACTGAAGCTTTCTTT. Translation gives CASSRTQGGTEAFF.